The sequence of this TCR beta chain was determined in a study of T cell responses to AZD1222 COVID-19 vaccine. Broader study findings: When two AZD1222 doses had been given, Spike-specific TCR breadth and depth rose. CD4 TCRs associated with vaccination spanned spike, dominating at 160-218 and 743-854. Donors, mostly white British, included more females; clonal diversity was possibly underestimated. Baseline seropositivity occurred in only a handful of AZD1222 recipients.

The CDR3 is 13 amino acids. The germline gives CDR1 SNHLY, CDR2 FYNNEI. V dropped 5 bases and J dropped 5; count of bases not matched to a gene: 6. As concerns this clone: Antigen: not known.

TCRdb's table, derived via immunoSEQ multiplex PCR, lists solely in-frame clones and lacks some. The repertoire holds more than 80,000 clones, with about 86% as singletons. The rearrangement links TRBV2 to TRBJ2-7; 7 nucleotides line up with TRBD1. Sequences were derived from peripheral blood, sampled on day 0 of MenACWY control vaccination. This clonotype was sampled from an adult in good health. The CDR3 sequence: CASSPRQGNEQYF. The DNA for the CDR3 is TGTGCCAGCAGTCCTAGACAGGGAAACGAGCAGTACTTC.